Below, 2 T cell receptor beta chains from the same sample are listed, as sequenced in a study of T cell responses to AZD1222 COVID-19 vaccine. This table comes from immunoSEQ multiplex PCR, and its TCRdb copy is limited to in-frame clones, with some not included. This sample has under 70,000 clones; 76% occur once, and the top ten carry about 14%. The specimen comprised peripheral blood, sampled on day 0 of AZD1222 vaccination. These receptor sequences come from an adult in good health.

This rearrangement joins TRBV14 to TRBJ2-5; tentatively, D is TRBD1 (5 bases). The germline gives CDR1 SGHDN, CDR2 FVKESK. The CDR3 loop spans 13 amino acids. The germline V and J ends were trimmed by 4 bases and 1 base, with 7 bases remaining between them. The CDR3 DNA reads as TGTGCCAGCAGCCGACAGATCCAAGAGACCCAGTACTTC. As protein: CASSRQIQETQYF. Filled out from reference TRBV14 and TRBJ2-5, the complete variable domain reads EAGVTQFPSHSVIEKGQTVTLRCDPISGHDNLYWYRRVMGKEIKFLLHFVKESKQDESGMPNNRFLAERTGGTYSTLKVQPAELEDSGVYFCASSRQIQETQYFGPGTRLLVL.

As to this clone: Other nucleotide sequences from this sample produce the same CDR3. The CDR3 is CASSATGDQPQHF. CDR3 coding DNA: TGTGCCAGCAGCGCAACAGGGGATCAGCCCCAGCATTTT. V gene TRBV11-2 combines with J gene TRBJ1-5; 7 nucleotides line up with TRBD1. The CDR3 extends over 13 amino acids. Germline CDR1 is SGHAT and CDR2 is FQNNGV. Germline trimming cut 5 bases from V and 5 bases from J; bases unmatched to any gene: 3.